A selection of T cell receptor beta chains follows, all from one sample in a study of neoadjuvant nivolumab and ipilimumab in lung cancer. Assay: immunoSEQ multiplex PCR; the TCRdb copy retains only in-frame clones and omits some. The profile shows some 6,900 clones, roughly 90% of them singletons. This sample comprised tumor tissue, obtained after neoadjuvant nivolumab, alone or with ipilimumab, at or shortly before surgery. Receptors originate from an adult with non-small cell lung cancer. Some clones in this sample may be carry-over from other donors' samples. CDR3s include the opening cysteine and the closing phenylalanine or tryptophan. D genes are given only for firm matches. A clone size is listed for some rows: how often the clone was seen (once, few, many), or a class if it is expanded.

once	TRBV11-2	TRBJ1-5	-	CASSFQENQPQHF	TGTGCCAGCAGCTTTCAGGAAAATCAGCCCCAGCATTTT
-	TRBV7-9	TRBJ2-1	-	CASTPGSLSLEQFF	TGTGCCAGCACCCCCGGTAGTCTTAGTCTTGAGCAGTTCTTC
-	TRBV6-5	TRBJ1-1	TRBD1	CASSYLTGGTEAFF	TGTGCCAGCAGTTACCTAACAGGGGGCACTGAAGCTTTCTTT
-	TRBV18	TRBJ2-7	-	CASSPAQGGYEQYF	TGTGCCAGCTCACCGGCGCAGGGGGGCTACGAGCAGTACTTC
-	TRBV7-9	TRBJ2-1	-	CASSLGQRSYNEQFF	TGTGCCAGCAGCTTAGGACAGAGGTCCTACAATGAGCAGTTCTTC
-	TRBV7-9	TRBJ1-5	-	CASSSPAIDSRNQPQHF	TGTGCCAGCAGCTCTCCTGCGATTGACAGCAGGAATCAGCCCCAGCATTTT
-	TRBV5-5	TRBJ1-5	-	CASSPDVRSNQPQHF	TGTGCCAGCAGCCCGGATGTAAGGAGCAATCAGCCCCAGCATTTT
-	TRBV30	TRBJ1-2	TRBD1	CAWNPGQGYYGYTF	TGTGCCTGGAATCCGGGACAGGGGTACTATGGCTACACCTTC
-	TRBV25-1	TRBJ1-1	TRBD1	CASSARDSTEAFF	TGTGCCAGCAGTGCCCGGGACAGCACTGAAGCTTTCTTT
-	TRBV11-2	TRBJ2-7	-	CASSLTTAKQYF	TGTGCCAGCAGCTTAACGACAGCGAAGCAGTACTTC
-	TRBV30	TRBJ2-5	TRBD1	CAWNKGGISETQYF	TGTGCCTGGAATAAAGGGGGCATTTCGGAGACCCAGTACTTC
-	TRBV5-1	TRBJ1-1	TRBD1	CASSSDRDLNTEAFF	TGCGCCAGCAGCAGTGACAGGGATCTGAACACTGAAGCTTTCTTT
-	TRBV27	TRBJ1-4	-	CASRPTGSATNEKLFF	TGTGCCAGCAGACCGACGGGCAGCGCAACTAATGAAAAACTGTTTTTT
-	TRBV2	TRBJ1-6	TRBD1	CASRTGAPPPLHF	TGTGCCAGCAGAACAGGGGCCCCCCCTCCCCTCCACTTT
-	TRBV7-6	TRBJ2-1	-	CASSLADEQFF	TGTGCCAGCAGCTTAGCAGATGAGCAGTTCTTC
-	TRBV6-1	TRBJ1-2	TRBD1	CATGEGNWGYTF	TGTGCTACAGGGGAAGGGAACTGGGGCTACACCTTC
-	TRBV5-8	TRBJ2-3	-	CASSLLPTDTQYF	TGTGCCAGCAGCTTGCTACCCACAGATACGCAGTATTTT
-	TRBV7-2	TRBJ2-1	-	CASSARDGHTTRLDNEQFF	TGTGCCAGCAGCGCTAGGGACGGACATACTACGAGACTAGACAATGAGCAGTTCTTC
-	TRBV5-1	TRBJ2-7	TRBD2	CASSLEPAGLYEQYF	TGCGCCAGCAGCCTCGAGCCAGCGGGACTCTACGAGCAGTACTTC
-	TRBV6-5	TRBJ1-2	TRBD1	CAALRGQNYGYTF	TGTGCCGCTTTACGGGGACAGAACTATGGCTACACCTTC
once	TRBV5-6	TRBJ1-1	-	CASSLGRVGRAFF	TGTGCCAGCAGCTTGGGCAGGGTAGGAAGAGCTTTCTTT
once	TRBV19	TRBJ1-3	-	CASSIRGSGNTIYF	TGTGCCAGTAGTATCCGCGGCTCTGGAAACACCATATATTTT
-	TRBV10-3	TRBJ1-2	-	CAITAASDFRGYTF	TGTGCCATCACCGCAGCCTCGGATTTTCGTGGCTACACCTTC